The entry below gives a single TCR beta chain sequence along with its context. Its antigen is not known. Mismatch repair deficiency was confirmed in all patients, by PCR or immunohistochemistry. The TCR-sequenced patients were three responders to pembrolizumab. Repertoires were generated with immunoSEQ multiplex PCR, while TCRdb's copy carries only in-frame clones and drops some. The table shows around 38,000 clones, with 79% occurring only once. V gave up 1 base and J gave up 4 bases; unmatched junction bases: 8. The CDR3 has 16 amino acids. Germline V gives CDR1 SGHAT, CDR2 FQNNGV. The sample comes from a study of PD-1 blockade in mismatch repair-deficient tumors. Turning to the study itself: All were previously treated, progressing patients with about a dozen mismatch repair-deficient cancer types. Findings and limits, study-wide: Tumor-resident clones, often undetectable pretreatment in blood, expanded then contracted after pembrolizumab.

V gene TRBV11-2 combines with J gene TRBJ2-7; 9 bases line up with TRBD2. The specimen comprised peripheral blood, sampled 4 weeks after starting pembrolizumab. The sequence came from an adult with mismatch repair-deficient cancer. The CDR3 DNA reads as TGTGCCAGCAGCTTAGTTGGGGCGGGAGGGATGTACGAGCAGTACTTC. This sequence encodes CASSLVGAGGMYEQYF.